Listed below are T cell receptor beta chains from one sample, sequenced in a study of blood T cells in healthy people across ages. TCRdb analysed the 5' RACE reads with MiXCR anew, one entry per CDR3 protein. The data hold roughly 800,000 distinct CDR3 sequences, with around 24% observed a single time. These data were also reused for a study on T cells of mothers and their children.

The sequenced sample consisted of blood. Receptors were obtained from a boy younger than 18 in good health. Both conserved end residues are part of each CDR3. D genes are given only for firm matches. Clone size, where shown, is once, few, many, or a class for clones that have expanded.

D: -; size: -; J: TRBJ2-5; V: TRBV27; DNA: TGTGCCAGCAGTGCCACCTTAGTAACAGGGTACCAAGAGACCCAGTACTTC; CDR3: CASSATLVTGYQETQYF
D: -; size: few; J: TRBJ1-4; V: TRBV9; DNA: TGTGCCAGCAGCCCGAGCGGAAGGTCCAATGAAAAACTGTTTTTT; CDR3: CASSPSGRSNEKLFF
D: TRBD2; size: -; J: TRBJ2-7; V: TRBV20-1; DNA: TGCAGTGCTAGTAAGGGACTATTTGCCTACGAGCAGTACTTC; CDR3: CSASKGLFAYEQYF
D: TRBD2; size: -; J: TRBJ2-1; V: TRBV5-4; DNA: TGTGCCAGCAGCTTGGAAGCGGGGGGCCACTACAATGAGCAGTTCTTC; CDR3: CASSLEAGGHYNEQFF
D: TRBD2; size: few; J: TRBJ2-1; V: TRBV28; DNA: TGTGCCAGCAGTTTAGCGGGGGGGGCCCTTAATGTAGAGCAGTTCTTC; CDR3: CASSLAGGALNVEQFF
D: -; size: -; J: TRBJ1-2; V: TRBV6-5; DNA: TGTGCCAGCAGTTACTCGAGCCAGGGGAACTATGGCTACACCTTC; CDR3: CASSYSSQGNYGYTF
D: -; size: -; J: TRBJ2-3; V: TRBV12-3/TRBV12-4; DNA: TGTGCCAGCATAGGTCCGGACCAGGGGACAGATACGCAGTATTTT; CDR3: CASIGPDQGTDTQYF
D: TRBD2; size: few; J: TRBJ2-1; V: TRBV20-1; DNA: TGCAGTGCTCCGGGACTAGCAGGAGAGCAGTTCTTC; CDR3: CSAPGLAGEQFF
D: TRBD2; size: -; J: TRBJ2-7; V: TRBV27; DNA: TGTGCCAGCAGTCCGTCGGGTAGCGGGGGCTACGAGCAGTACTTC; CDR3: CASSPSGSGGYEQYF
D: TRBD1; size: -; J: TRBJ2-4; V: TRBV9; DNA: TGTGCCAGCAGCGGGGGACAGTCCCTAGCCAAAAACATTCAGTACTTC; CDR3: CASSGGQSLAKNIQYF
D: -; size: few; J: TRBJ2-7; V: TRBV7-9; DNA: TGTGCCAGCAGCTTACACGACTCCTACGAGCAGTACTTC; CDR3: CASSLHDSYEQYF
D: -; size: -; J: TRBJ2-5; V: TRBV24-1; DNA: TGTGCCACCAGTGACCCTCAAGAGACCCAGTACTTC; CDR3: CATSDPQETQYF
D: TRBD2; size: -; J: TRBJ2-1; V: TRBV4-3; DNA: TGCGCCAGCAGCCCCGGGACTAGCGGGGGGGCTTATGAGCAGTTCTTC; CDR3: CASSPGTSGGAYEQFF
D: -; size: -; J: TRBJ2-5; V: TRBV20-1; DNA: TGCAGTGCTCCTCCTGGGGGCCTAGAGACCCAGTACTTC; CDR3: CSAPPGGLETQYF
D: TRBD1; size: few; J: TRBJ1-2; V: TRBV13; DNA: TGTGCCAGCAGCCTAAAATCGACAGGGAGGGGTTACGGCTACACCTTC; CDR3: CASSLKSTGRGYGYTF
D: TRBD1; size: -; J: TRBJ2-3; V: TRBV6-5; DNA: TGTGCCAGCAGTTACTCGAGGACAGGGGTTTGGAACACAGATACGCAGTATTTT; CDR3: CASSYSRTGVWNTDTQYF
D: TRBD1; size: -; J: TRBJ2-4; V: TRBV24-1; DNA: TGTGCCACCAGTGATTCTCGTGGACAGGGAGGTTATGACAAAAACATTCAGTACTTC; CDR3: CATSDSRGQGGYDKNIQYF
D: -; size: -; J: TRBJ2-4; V: TRBV5-1; DNA: TGCGCCAGCAGCTTAAGATCCGAAAACATTCAGTACTTC; CDR3: CASSLRSENIQYF
D: -; size: -; J: TRBJ2-5; V: TRBV24-1; DNA: TGTGCCACCAGTGAATCTGGACGAGGGATCGAGACCCAGTACTTC; CDR3: CATSESGRGIETQYF